A selection of T cell receptor beta chains follows, all from one sample in a study of blood T cell repertoires in COVID-19. Here immunoSEQ multiplex PCR was the method, and the copy in TCRdb shows in-frame clones only, minus some. The sample lists 310,000 or so clones, approximately 89% seen once, with 9.5% in the top ten. Specimen: PBMCs or T cells enriched from blood (not recorded which). Receptors were obtained from a woman in her 40s who had recovered from COVID-19. Both conserved end residues are part of each CDR3. The D gene is left open where the match is weak. A row's size may be missing; if present it is once, few, many or a size class.

TRBD2,TRBV28,-,CASSTSGTSGQTKNIQYF
-,TRBV21-1,-,CASSKGPRTGSGETQYF
TRBD2,TRBV29-1,medium-sized,CSVVTLAANTGELFF
TRBD2,TRBV5-1,-,CASTRGLAGETQYF
TRBD1,TRBV7-9,-,CASSLAGQGLSNQPQHF
-,TRBV5-6,-,CASRPEGPGELFF
TRBD1,TRBV24-1,-,CATSQGQTTNEKLFF
-,TRBV6-5,-,CASSQIRRGNTEAFF
-,TRBV27,-,CASSLGPANYGYTF
-,TRBV4-1,-,CASSQYSQGTEAFF